These T cell receptor beta chains were read from a single sample in a study of OX40 agonist ivuxolimab in advanced cancers. The protocol was immunoSEQ multiplex PCR, while the TCRdb copy is restricted to in-frame clones and leaves out a portion. The sample comprises 25,000 to 35,000 clones, 84% of which are singletons, and under 25% rests with the top ten. This specimen was CD4+ or CD8+ T cells sorted from blood, taken in a trial of the OX40 agonist ivuxolimab. These receptors came from an adult with an advanced solid tumor such as melanoma, head and neck, liver or kidney cancer. Each CDR3 is given with its conserved first and last residue. A D gene is named only where the DNA matches it firmly. Clone size is shown for a subset of rows, as once, few, many or a class of expanded clone.

clone size	V gene	J gene	D gene	CDR3 protein	CDR3 DNA
.	TRBV6-4	TRBJ2-3	TRBD2	CASRYPRASGGTDTQYF	TGTGCCAGCAGGTACCCCCGGGCTAGCGGGGGTACAGATACGCAGTATTTT
.	TRBV7-9	TRBJ2-7	TRBD2	CASSSTSGNPEQYF	TGTGCCAGCAGCTCGACTAGCGGGAACCCCGAGCAGTACTTC
.	TRBV11-2	TRBJ2-2	TRBD1	CASSSFWGQTNTGELFF	TGTGCCAGCAGCTCCTTTTGGGGACAGACGAACACCGGGGAGCTGTTTTTT
.	TRBV5-1	TRBJ2-5	TRBD2	CASSVAGVETQYF	TGCGCCAGCAGCGTAGCGGGAGTAGAGACCCAGTACTTC
.	TRBV29-1	TRBJ1-1	.	CSVIQLTEAFF	TGCAGCGTAATACAGTTAACTGAAGCTTTCTTT
.	TRBV5-6	TRBJ1-1	TRBD1	CASSLPGTGVNTEAFF	TGTGCCAGCAGCTTACCCGGGACAGGGGTGAACACTGAAGCTTTCTTT
.	TRBV13	TRBJ1-1	.	CASSLENRNTEAFF	TGTGCCAGCAGCTTAGAGAACAGAAACACTGAAGCTTTCTTT
.	TRBV9	TRBJ2-1	.	CASSVGTSSYNEQFF	TGTGCCAGCAGCGTAGGCACGAGCTCCTACAATGAGCAGTTCTTC
.	TRBV5-8	TRBJ1-5	.	CASSFRQVNQPQHF	TGTGCCAGCAGCTTTCGTCAAGTCAATCAGCCCCAGCATTTT
.	TRBV6-5	TRBJ2-7	.	CASSPPGERDEQYF	TGTGCCAGCAGCCCCCCAGGGGAGCGGGACGAGCAGTACTTC
.	TRBV5-1	TRBJ1-1	.	CASGRESTEAFF	TGCGCCAGTGGTAGGGAGAGCACTGAAGCTTTCTTT
medium-sized	TRBV28	TRBJ2-7	.	CASSLSIHGQYF	TGTGCCAGCAGTTTATCTATCCACGGCCAGTACTTC
.	TRBV27	TRBJ2-6	.	CASSQTGSGFSGANVLTF	TGTGCCAGCAGCCAAACCGGTAGTGGGTTCTCTGGGGCCAACGTCCTGACTTTC
.	TRBV28	TRBJ2-1	.	CASKFYNEQFF	TGTGCCAGCAAGTTTTACAATGAGCAGTTCTTC
.	TRBV29-1	TRBJ1-3	.	CSVKGPSGNTIYF	TGCAGCGTCAAGGGGCCCTCTGGAAACACCATATATTTT
.	TRBV28	TRBJ2-7	TRBD1	CASSFGRGNYEQYF	TGTGCCAGCAGTTTCGGCAGGGGGAACTACGAGCAGTACTTC
once	TRBV6-1	TRBJ1-5	.	CASKWGNSNQPQHF	TGTGCCAGCAAATGGGGGAATAGCAATCAGCCCCAGCATTTT
once	TRBV5-1	TRBJ2-5	.	CASKVSGGAGETQYF	TGCGCCAGCAAGGTATCTGGGGGGGCCGGGGAGACCCAGTACTTC
.	TRBV28	TRBJ2-7	TRBD1	CASSLGQGSYEQYF	TGTGCCAGCAGTCTCGGACAGGGCTCCTACGAGCAGTACTTC
.	TRBV6-5	TRBJ1-6	.	CASSYREGSPLHF	TGTGCCAGCAGTTACCGGGAGGGCTCACCCCTCCACTTT
medium-sized	TRBV9	TRBJ2-4	.	CASSVAYRGDIQYF	TGTGCCAGCAGCGTAGCGTACAGAGGGGACATTCAGTACTTC
.	TRBV19	TRBJ2-7	TRBD1	CASSVGQVSEQYF	TGTGCCAGTAGTGTCGGACAGGTCTCAGAGCAGTACTTC
.	TRBV6-6	TRBJ2-1	.	CASSYAGDRTNEQFF	TGTGCCAGCAGTTACGCTGGGGACCGCACCAATGAGCAGTTCTTC
.	TRBV12-1	TRBJ2-3	.	CASSPADRDTDTQYF	TGTGCCAGCAGCCCTGCGGACAGGGACACAGATACGCAGTATTTT
.	TRBV7-9	TRBJ2-7	.	CASSPNTGILSYEQYF	TGTGCCAGCAGCCCCAATACAGGGATACTCTCCTACGAGCAGTACTTC
.	TRBV2	TRBJ2-7	.	CASSETGAYEQYF	TGTGCCAGCAGTGAGACGGGAGCCTACGAGCAGTACTTC
.	TRBV27	TRBJ2-7	TRBD1	CASSNTGAYEQYF	TGTGCCAGCAGTAATACAGGGGCCTACGAGCAGTACTTC
.	TRBV7-2	TRBJ2-2	TRBD2	CASSPGLAGTNTGELFF	TGTGCCAGCAGCCCGGGACTAGCGGGGACGAACACCGGGGAGCTGTTTTTT
.	TRBV19	TRBJ1-5	.	CASSIGRLNQPQHF	TGTGCCAGTAGTATAGGGCGGTTAAATCAGCCCCAGCATTTT
.	TRBV19	TRBJ2-7	TRBD1	CASSPLPGTAYEQYF	TGTGCCAGTAGTCCCCTCCCCGGGACAGCCTACGAGCAGTACTTC
few	TRBV6-4	TRBJ2-2	.	CASGPGTDTGELFF	TGTGCCAGCGGACCCGGGACGGATACCGGGGAGCTGTTTTTT
.	TRBV7-2	TRBJ2-5	TRBD2	CASSPMASGRAWETQYF	TGTGCCAGCAGCCCCATGGCTAGCGGGAGGGCCTGGGAGACCCAGTACTTC
.	TRBV29-1	TRBJ2-1	.	CSAVISGEPDEQFF	TGCAGCGCCGTTATTAGCGGAGAACCCGATGAGCAGTTCTTC
.	TRBV5-4	TRBJ2-7	TRBD2	CASSLRLAGAHYEQYF	TGTGCCAGCAGCTTGCGGCTAGCGGGAGCTCACTACGAGCAGTACTTC
.	TRBV19	TRBJ2-7	.	CASSMAGTPWEQYF	TGTGCCAGTAGTATGGCAGGGACCCCTTGGGAGCAGTACTTC
.	TRBV2	TRBJ2-7	.	CASSGQYEQYF	TGTGCCAGCAGTGGACAGTACGAGCAGTACTTC
once	TRBV9	TRBJ2-1	.	CASSPSSSAYNEQFF	TGTGCCAGCAGCCCCTCGAGTAGCGCCTACAATGAGCAGTTCTTC
.	TRBV27	TRBJ2-7	.	CASSFSQGLPYEQYF	TGTGCCAGCAGTTTTAGTCAGGGACTGCCCTACGAGCAGTACTTC
.	TRBV6-1	TRBJ2-7	.	CASRYRGGSYEQYF	TGTGCCAGCAGATACAGGGGAGGGTCCTACGAGCAGTACTTC
.	TRBV5-4	TRBJ2-1	.	CASSWGSNEQFF	TGTGCCAGCAGCTGGGGCTCTAATGAGCAGTTCTTC
.	TRBV5-6	TRBJ2-7	TRBD1	CASSLGTGGPQYF	TGTGCCAGCAGCTTAGGAACAGGGGGTCCTCAGTACTTC
.	TRBV5-1	TRBJ2-1	TRBD2	CASSYAGGGHEQFF	TGCGCCAGCAGCTACGCGGGAGGGGGCCATGAGCAGTTCTTC
.	TRBV11-2	TRBJ2-1	TRBD2	CASSLGREPYNEQFF	TGTGCCAGCAGCTTGGGGCGGGAGCCCTACAATGAGCAGTTCTTC
.	TRBV6-4	TRBJ2-3	TRBD2	CASSETSGREDTQYF	TGTGCCAGCAGTGAGACTAGCGGGAGAGAGGATACGCAGTATTTT
.	TRBV2	TRBJ2-3	TRBD2	CASSEYPLTSGTDTQYF	TGTGCCAGCAGTGAATATCCGCTGACTAGCGGCACAGATACGCAGTATTTT
.	TRBV27	TRBJ2-1	.	CASSMPSNEQLF	TGTGCCAGCAGTATGCCGTCGAATGAGCAGCTCTTC